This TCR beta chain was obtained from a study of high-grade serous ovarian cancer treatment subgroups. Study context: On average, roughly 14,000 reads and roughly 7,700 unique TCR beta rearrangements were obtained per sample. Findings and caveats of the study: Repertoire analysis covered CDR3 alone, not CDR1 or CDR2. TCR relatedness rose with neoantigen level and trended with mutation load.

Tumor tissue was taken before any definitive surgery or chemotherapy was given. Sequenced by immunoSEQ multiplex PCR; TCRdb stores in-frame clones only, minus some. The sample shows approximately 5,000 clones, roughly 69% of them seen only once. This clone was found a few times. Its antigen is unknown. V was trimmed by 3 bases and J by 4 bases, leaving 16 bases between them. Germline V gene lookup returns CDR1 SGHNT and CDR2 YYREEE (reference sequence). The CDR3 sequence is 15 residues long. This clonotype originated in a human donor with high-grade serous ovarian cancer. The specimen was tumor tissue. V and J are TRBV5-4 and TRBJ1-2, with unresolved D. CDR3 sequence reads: CASSSVRAAGYGYTF. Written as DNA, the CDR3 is TGTGCCAGCAGCTCCGTTAGGGCAGCGGGCTATGGCTACACCTTC.